These T cell receptor beta chains were read from a single sample in a study of CD8+ T cells in alopecia areata. Method: immunoSEQ multiplex PCR; TCRdb's copy keeps in-frame clones and lacks some. Among some 170,000 clones, around 63% were seen once, and the ten largest hold about 1.7%. The sample here was CD4+ T cells sorted from blood, taken at week 0. All receptors derive from a human donor with alopecia areata. Both conserved end residues are part of each CDR3. Fields, in order: J gene, V gene, clone size, D gene, CDR3 protein, CDR3 DNA. The D gene is left open where the match is weak. Expanded clones are given a class, and other clones once, few, many or no size at all.

TRBJ2-3	TRBV5-1	.	.	CASSSFRVADTQYF	TGCGCCAGCAGCTCCTTTCGAGTAGCAGATACGCAGTATTTT
TRBJ1-5	TRBV29-1	.	TRBD1	CSVSSGTGNQPQHF	TGCAGCGTCTCCTCCGGGACAGGGAATCAGCCCCAGCATTTT
TRBJ2-7	TRBV30	.	.	CAWRDGHYEQYF	TGTGCCTGGAGGGACGGACACTACGAGCAGTACTTC
TRBJ2-7	TRBV28	.	.	CASSLSAYEQYF	TGTGCCAGCAGTTTGAGTGCCTACGAGCAGTACTTC
TRBJ2-3	TRBV12-5	.	.	CASAQFGQSDTQYF	TGTGCTAGTGCCCAATTCGGACAGTCAGATACGCAGTATTTT
TRBJ1-2	TRBV29-1	.	.	CSVVRGDYGYTF	TGCAGCGTTGTACGTGGGGACTATGGCTACACCTTC
TRBJ2-3	TRBV9	.	.	CASSPDTRTDTQYF	TGTGCCAGCAGCCCAGACACCCGCACAGATACGCAGTATTTT
TRBJ2-5	TRBV25-1	.	.	CASSEYKPGGTQYF	TGTGCCAGCAGTGAATATAAGCCCGGGGGAACCCAGTACTTC
TRBJ1-5	TRBV29-1	.	TRBD1	CSVDRGPNQPQHF	TGCAGCGTGGATAGGGGGCCCAATCAGCCCCAGCATTTT
TRBJ2-4	TRBV29-1	.	.	CSVLPQGLGVIQYF	TGCAGCGTTTTGCCCCAGGGGCTGGGTGTCATTCAGTACTTC
TRBJ1-5	TRBV5-1	.	.	CASSSTGSRDQPQHF	TGCGCCAGCAGCTCTACAGGGAGTCGGGATCAGCCCCAGCATTTT
TRBJ2-1	TRBV11-2	.	.	CASSRRGSRGSYNEQFF	TGTGCCAGCAGCCGGAGAGGCTCTAGGGGAAGCTACAATGAGCAGTTCTTC
TRBJ1-6	TRBV30	.	TRBD1	CAWTRDRNSPLHF	TGTGCCTGGACCCGGGACAGAAATTCACCCCTCCACTTT
TRBJ1-2	TRBV30	.	.	CAWSYSSLGYTF	TGTGCCTGGAGTTACTCGTCCTTGGGCTACACCTTC
TRBJ2-6	TRBV29-1	.	.	CSVAQSGANVLTF	TGCAGCGTAGCACAGTCTGGGGCCAACGTCCTGACTTTC
TRBJ2-7	TRBV7-6	.	.	CASSPRGRRDEQYF	TGTGCCAGCAGCCCAAGGGGTAGACGAGACGAGCAGTACTTC
TRBJ2-3	TRBV11-2	.	TRBD2	CASSRGTSGSTDTQYF	TGTGCCAGCAGCCGCGGGACTAGCGGGAGCACAGATACGCAGTATTTT
TRBJ2-7	TRBV28	once	.	CASLSEPGSEQYF	TGTGCCAGCCTATCCGAACCAGGGTCCGAGCAGTACTTC
TRBJ1-5	TRBV10-3	once	.	CAISDRWDQPQHF	TGTGCCATCAGTGATAGGTGGGATCAGCCCCAGCATTTT
TRBJ2-1	TRBV7-2	once	TRBD1	CASSPRSGTGGYNEQFF	TGTGCCAGCAGCCCCAGATCCGGGACAGGGGGATACAATGAGCAGTTCTTC